This T cell receptor (beta chain) derives from a study of blood T cell repertoires in COVID-19. For the study at large: The study drew acute and convalescent COVID-19 samples from the United States, Italy and Spain. Sources were T cells, B-cell-depleted T cells, or PBMCs; the material itself was cDNA or gDNA.

During active infection, Seattle patients enrolled and were then monitored through disease. Original analysis: Amplification from reference gene primers served as the basis for estimated nucleated cell counts. TCRdb's copy holds only in-frame clones and misses some; the assay was immunoSEQ multiplex PCR. V and J calls and clone size are as listed in that table; D and trimming were resolved from the DNA. The data show roughly 320,000 clones, with approximately 90% seen just once and approximately 6.5% held by the top ten. This clone was seen more than once but under ten times. The sample was peripheral blood. This receptor was identified in a woman aged 45 to 65 with COVID-19, enrolled during active disease.

CDR3 in DNA: TGCGCCCACCCCTTAGTGGCGGATGAGCAGTTCTTC. Amino acid sequence: CAHPLVADEQFF. The chain recombines TRBV4-3 with TRBJ2-1; D is unclear. Looked up from germline, CDR1 is LGHNA and CDR2 is YSLEER. The V end lost 11 bases, the J end lost 8 bases, and 16 bases lay between the germline ends. This CDR3 region has 12 residues.